A selection of T cell receptor beta chains follows, all from one sample in a study of CD8 T cells in ankylosing spondylitis. TCRdb passed the 5' RACE reads through MiXCR, listing each CDR3 protein once. The profile covers under 300,000 distinct CDR3 sequences, with 7.5% to 9% appearing a single time and approximately 6.2% taken by the ten largest. Sequencing was carried out using blood, either unsorted or a sorted T cell fraction (not recorded which). These receptors were collected from a male donor with ankylosing spondylitis or in good health (not recorded which). The CDR3 runs from the conserved cysteine through the conserved F or W. D genes are given only for firm matches. Some rows mark clone size as missing; the rest say once, few, many or name a class of expanded clone.

TRBV18	many	TRBJ1-3	TRBD1	CASSPRGDPSGNTIYF	TGTGCCAGCTCACCCAGGGGGGACCCGTCCGGAAACACCATATATTTT
TRBV27	many	TRBJ1-2	-	CASSQAPTGNYGYTF	TGTGCCAGCAGCCAGGCTCCAACGGGGAACTATGGCTACACCTTC
TRBV6-5	few	TRBJ1-4	-	CASSYWGVGEKLFF	TGTGCCAGCAGTTACTGGGGGGTTGGTGAAAAACTGTTTTTT
TRBV5-1	few	TRBJ2-7	TRBD1	CASSQGQVGSGEQYF	TGCGCCAGCAGCCAAGGACAGGTTGGGTCCGGCGAGCAGTACTTC
TRBV7-2	many	TRBJ2-7	TRBD1	CASSFGTDSYEQYF	TGTGCCAGCAGCTTTGGGACAGATTCCTACGAGCAGTACTTC
TRBV28	many	TRBJ2-3	-	CAIATTTDTQYF	TGTGCCATCGCCACTACCACAGATACGCAGTATTTT
TRBV9	many	TRBJ2-5	-	CASSVARVGETQYF	TGTGCCAGCAGCGTAGCCAGGGTAGGGGAGACCCAGTACTTC
TRBV20-1	many	TRBJ1-1	TRBD1	CSASDRVVEAFF	TGCAGTGCTTCAGACAGGGTAGTAGAAGCTTTCTTT
TRBV9	many	TRBJ2-2	-	CASSTTGRGSYTGELFF	TGTGCCAGCAGCACCACGGGTCGTGGCTCGTACACCGGGGAGCTGTTTTTT
TRBV5-1	many	TRBJ2-2	-	CASSIQQGRGELFF	TGCGCCAGCAGCATACAACAGGGCCGCGGGGAGCTGTTTTTT
TRBV20-1	few	TRBJ2-5	TRBD2	CSAGPTSGGKETQYF	TGCAGTGCTGGACCGACTAGCGGGGGCAAAGAGACCCAGTACTTC
TRBV12-3/TRBV12-4	few	TRBJ2-5	-	CASSPVGQETQYF	TGTGCCAGCAGTCCCGTGGGGCAAGAGACCCAGTACTTC
TRBV12-3/TRBV12-4	many	TRBJ1-4	-	CASSPSSPVVFF	TGTGCCAGCAGCCCCTCTTCCCCTGTGGTGTTTTTT
TRBV5-1	-	TRBJ1-4	-	CASSWGPAGSGATNEKLFF	TGCGCCAGCAGCTGGGGGCCCGCAGGGTCCGGGGCAACTAATGAAAAACTGTTTTTT
TRBV5-1	many	TRBJ2-1	-	CASSLGQQSSYNEQFF	TGCGCCAGCAGCTTGGGCCAACAGAGCTCCTACAATGAGCAGTTCTTC
TRBV6-2/TRBV6-3	-	TRBJ2-5	-	CASSSRSVETQYF	TGTGCCAGCAGTTCCAGGTCCGTGGAGACCCAGTACTTC
TRBV7-7	many	TRBJ2-5	-	CASTDSRGKGETQYF	TGTGCTAGCACCGATTCTAGAGGGAAGGGAGAGACCCAGTACTTC
TRBV20-1	many	TRBJ1-1	-	CSALSWGGDTEAFF	TGCAGTGCTCTCTCGTGGGGGGGGGACACTGAAGCTTTCTTT
TRBV5-6	many	TRBJ1-1	-	CASLATEAFF	TGTGCCAGCTTGGCCACTGAAGCTTTCTTT
TRBV18	many	TRBJ1-6	TRBD1	CASSRATGTVNSPLHF	TGTGCCAGCTCACGAGCTACCGGGACAGTTAATTCACCCCTCCACTTT
TRBV4-3	few	TRBJ2-2	TRBD1	CASSQDPWTGGTGELFF	TGCGCCAGCAGCCAAGATCCCTGGACAGGGGGCACCGGGGAGCTGTTTTTT
TRBV12-3/TRBV12-4	many	TRBJ1-4	-	CASRWRVGEKLFF	TGTGCCAGCAGATGGCGCGTCGGTGAAAAACTGTTTTTT
TRBV20-1	many	TRBJ1-1	-	CSATLTIPGNTEAFF	TGCAGTGCCACTTTGACAATACCAGGGAACACTGAAGCTTTCTTT
TRBV18	many	TRBJ2-1	TRBD2	CASSPPNSGAHNEQFF	TGTGCCAGCTCACCACCGAATAGCGGGGCACACAATGAGCAGTTCTTC
TRBV5-1	many	TRBJ2-7	-	CASSLEGPQYF	TGCGCCAGCAGCTTGGAGGGTCCCCAGTACTTC
TRBV7-8	many	TRBJ2-5	-	CASSSPGQGETQYF	TGTGCCAGCAGTTCTCCGGGCCAGGGAGAGACCCAGTACTTC
TRBV28	few	TRBJ2-2	TRBD2	CASSLSLAGNTGELFF	TGTGCCAGCAGTTTATCACTAGCGGGAAACACCGGGGAGCTGTTTTTT
TRBV5-5	few	TRBJ1-2	-	CASSLNPTVANYGYTF	TGTGCCAGCAGCTTAAACCCGACGGTAGCTAACTATGGCTACACCTTC
TRBV7-2	-	TRBJ2-5	-	CASSLSPKSETQYF	TGTGCCAGCAGCTTGAGCCCTAAATCGGAGACCCAGTACTTC
TRBV7-9	many	TRBJ1-1	-	CASSPPHERGVNTEAFF	TGTGCCAGCAGCCCACCACATGAAAGAGGGGTGAACACTGAAGCTTTCTTT
TRBV11-2	-	TRBJ2-1	TRBD2	CASSLVRGTSGPPGATYNEQFF	TGTGCCAGCAGCTTAGTTCGGGGGACTAGCGGGCCCCCGGGTGCCACCTACAATGAGCAGTTCTTC
TRBV29-1	many	TRBJ2-3	-	CSVEPTSRPTDTQYF	TGCAGCGTGGAGCCGACTAGTCGTCCCACAGATACGCAGTATTTT
TRBV5-1	many	TRBJ1-1	TRBD1	CATGTGDTNTEAFF	TGCGCCACCGGGACAGGGGACACGAACACTGAAGCTTTCTTT
TRBV5-1	few	TRBJ2-6	-	CASSLGADLYGANVLTF	TGCGCCAGCAGCTTGGGGGCGGACCTCTACGGGGCCAACGTCCTGACTTTC
TRBV15	many	TRBJ2-3	TRBD2	CATSNNTGFSSGLKGQYF	TGTGCCACCAGCAACAATACCGGGTTCTCTAGCGGACTTAAAGGGCAGTATTTT
TRBV5-1	many	TRBJ2-3	-	CASSLDRGGFTDTQYF	TGCGCCAGCAGCTTGGACAGGGGAGGGTTCACAGATACGCAGTATTTT
TRBV9	many	TRBJ2-7	-	CASSEGPGQSPYEQYF	TGTGCCAGCAGCGAGGGCCCGGGACAATCCCCCTACGAGCAGTACTTC
TRBV20-1	many	TRBJ2-7	-	CSARKSSYEQYF	TGCAGTGCTAGGAAGAGCTCCTACGAGCAGTACTTC
TRBV7-2	-	TRBJ1-4	-	CASSLGPLGSNEKLFF	TGTGCCAGCAGCTTAGGGCCACTGGGGTCTAATGAAAAACTGTTTTTT
TRBV7-8	-	TRBJ2-3	-	CASSPGPEGNQPQYF	TGTGCCAGCAGCCCCGGACCCGAGGGCAATCAGCCCCAGTATTTT
TRBV6-5	many	TRBJ1-6	-	CASSYSGLSPLHF	TGTGCCAGCAGTTACTCGGGGCTCTCACCCCTCCACTTT
TRBV3-1	many	TRBJ1-1	-	CANSQVGRIRGNTEAFF	TGTGCCAACAGCCAAGTGGGTCGGATCAGGGGGAACACTGAAGCTTTCTTT
TRBV7-9	many	TRBJ2-4	TRBD1	CASSLPDRGDIQYF	TGTGCCAGCAGCTTACCGGACAGGGGGGACATTCAGTACTTC
TRBV20-1	many	TRBJ1-4	-	CSARDAATIEKLFF	TGCAGTGCTAGAGACGCAGCTACGATAGAAAAACTGTTTTTT
TRBV5-1	many	TRBJ1-4	TRBD1	CASSLGDREEEKLFF	TGCGCCAGCAGCTTGGGGGACAGGGAAGAGGAAAAACTGTTTTTT
TRBV7-2	many	TRBJ2-7	-	CASSLFGSEQYF	TGTGCCAGCAGCTTGTTTGGGTCCGAGCAGTACTTC
TRBV20-1	many	TRBJ2-1	TRBD2	CSALGLASEQFF	TGCAGTGCTCTCGGACTAGCCAGTGAGCAGTTCTTC
TRBV12-3/TRBV12-4	many	TRBJ2-1	TRBD2	CASRSGGPKEQFF	TGTGCCAGCAGGAGCGGGGGGCCTAAGGAGCAGTTCTTC
TRBV9	many	TRBJ2-3	-	CASSPDGQTYTDTQYF	TGTGCCAGCAGCCCGGATGGACAAACATACACAGATACGCAGTATTTT
TRBV20-1	many	TRBJ2-7	-	CSASRDNDYEQYF	TGCAGTGCTAGCCGGGACAATGACTACGAGCAGTACTTC
TRBV6-5	many	TRBJ1-6	TRBD1	CASSYGDRENSPLHF	TGTGCCAGCAGTTATGGGGACAGGGAGAATTCACCCCTCCACTTT
TRBV7-2	many	TRBJ2-3	TRBD1	CASSLEGASTDTQYF	TGTGCCAGCAGCTTAGAGGGGGCCAGCACAGATACGCAGTATTTT
TRBV19	-	TRBJ1-2	TRBD1	CASSIRPGGDYGYTF	TGTGCCAGTAGTATAAGGCCAGGGGGGGACTATGGCTACACCTTC
TRBV5-1	-	TRBJ2-7	-	CASKVAREHEQYF	TGCGCCAGCAAGGTGGCCAGGGAACACGAGCAGTACTTC
TRBV20-1	few	TRBJ2-2	TRBD1	CSARVGDRGRTGELFF	TGCAGTGCTCGAGTGGGTGACAGGGGGCGTACCGGGGAGCTGTTTTTT
TRBV20-1	few	TRBJ2-7	TRBD2	CSARGLAGESYEQYF	TGCAGTGCTAGAGGGCTAGCGGGAGAGAGCTACGAGCAGTACTTC
TRBV6-1	-	TRBJ2-7	TRBD1	CASGTGAYEQYF	TGTGCCAGCGGGACAGGAGCCTACGAGCAGTACTTC